Listed here are 26 T cell receptor beta chains from one sample, sequenced in a study of T-cell memory formation after mild COVID-19. TCRdb re-derived calls from the 5' RACE reads in MiXCR, one entry per CDR3 protein. Of tens of thousands of distinct CDR3 sequences detected, around 21% appear once; the ten largest clones hold less than 2%. The sequencing sample was made of PBMCs or a T cell subset sorted from them (not recorded which). All receptors come from an adult who had mild COVID-19 (a few samples of this study predate the infection). Cell type and time point are not known.

This clonotype was seen at least ten times. V is TRBV2 and J is TRBJ1-2; 8 bases fit TRBD1. V lost 6 bases and J lost 5; bases outside the gene matches: 5. Per the germline V gene, CDR1 is SNHLY and CDR2 is FYNNEI. The CDR3 is 13 amino acids. The chain's CDR3 is CASRGTGIYGYTF. CDR3 coding DNA: TGTGCCAGCAGGGGGACAGGAATTTATGGCTACACCTTC.

This clonotype has just a few counts. The chain carries TRBV4-3 and TRBJ2-7; D unresolved. CDR3 length: 14 residues. The germline gives CDR1 LGHNA, CDR2 YSLEER. V lost 0 bases and J 3 bases, leaving 9 bases between the germline ends. CDR3 in amino acids: CASSQDSLSYEQYF. The CDR3 bases are TGCGCCAGCAGCCAAGATTCCCTAAGCTACGAGCAGTACTTC.

This clonotype has at least ten counts. The rearrangement uses TRBV4-3 and TRBJ1-1; D is unresolved. The CDR3 spans 15 residues. Germline CDR1 and CDR2: LGHNA and YSLEER. Trimming took off 0 bases at V and 7 bases at J, with 15 bases between the two ends. CDR3 residues: CASSQDKGGKVEAFF. The CDR3 region has the DNA TGCGCCAGCAGCCAAGATAAGGGAGGAAAGGTTGAAGCTTTCTTT.

On this clonotype: The junction departs from the called germline gene at one end, perhaps through a read error. The chain has TRBV18 and TRBJ2-4; 9 bases map to TRBD2. The CDR3 has 17 residues. CDR1 and CDR2 (germline): KGHSH, LQKENI. CDR3 bases: TGTGCCAGCTCACCCGACTCCGGGGGACTAGCCAAAAACACTCAGTACTTC. Translated: CASSPDSGGLAKNTQYF. Looking up the rest from reference TRBV18 and TRBJ2-4 gives the full variable domain: NAGVMQNPRHLVRRRGQEARLRCSPMKGHSHVYWYRQLPEEGLKFMVYLQKENIIDESGMPKERFSAEFPKEGPSILRIQQVVRGDSAAYFCASSPDSGGLAKNTQYFGAGTRLSVL.

This clonotype is labeled medium-sized (0.01 to 0.1%). The chain couples TRBV15 to TRBJ2-7; D possibly corresponds to TRBD1 (6 bases). The ends were cut back, 0 bases at V and 4 bases at J, with 10 bases in the middle. The CDR3 extends over 14 amino acids. Germline CDR1 reads LNHNV; CDR2 reads YYDKDF (reference sequence). CDR3 sequence (DNA): TGTGCCACCAGCAGAGATCCCACAGGGTACGAGCAGTACTTC. It translates to CATSRDPTGYEQYF.

The V gene is TRBV12-3 or TRBV12-4, the J gene TRBJ1-5; D call uncertain. Deletions cut 1 base from V and 5 bases from J, with 0 bases between. This CDR3 has 11 amino acids. This CDR3 is CASSLDQPQHF. Here the CDR3 DNA reads TGTGCCAGCAGTTTAGATCAGCCCCAGCATTTT.

The chain links TRBV9 to TRBJ2-3, with D possibly TRBD1 on 6 matching bases. CDR1 is SGDLS, CDR2 YYNGEE, per germline. The CDR3 totals 15 residues. Trimming cost V 0 bases and J 4 bases, with 12 bases left between them. This CDR3 reads CASSVGQGQADTQYF. DNA for the CDR3: TGTGCCAGCAGCGTAGGTCAGGGGCAGGCAGATACGCAGTATTTT.

In its sample, this clonotype was seen many times. This chain uses TRBV3-1 with TRBJ2-7; D might be TRBD1 (5 bases). V shed 0 bases and J shed 4 bases, with 13 bases lying between them. Germline CDR1 reads LGHDT; CDR2 reads YNNKEL (reference sequence). This CDR3 is built from 15 residues. The CDR3 region has the DNA TGTGCCAGCAGCCAAGATCCCAGGGAAGCATACGAGCAGTACTTC. Translation gives CASSQDPREAYEQYF.

This clonotype was detected ten times or more. The gene calls are TRBV5-1 and TRBJ2-1; 10 bases map to TRBD2. Germline values: CDR1 SGHRS, CDR2 YFSETQ. Germline trimming cut 5 bases from V and 12 bases from J; bases unmatched to any gene: 8. The CDR3 length is 13 residues. The CDR3 is CASRPSGSGPQFF. In DNA form, the CDR3 reads TGCGCCAGCAGGCCTAGCGGGAGTGGCCCGCAGTTCTTC.

This clonotype was detected many times. The chain couples TRBV5-6 to TRBJ2-7; 8 positions match TRBD2. The V and J ends lost 2 bases and 3 bases, in that order; junction bases with no gene match: 10. In germline, CDR1 is SGHDT, CDR2 YYEEEE. The CDR3 loop spans 16 amino acids. As DNA, the CDR3 is TGTGCCAGCAGCTTAAAGCGGGAGTCCCAGATCTACGAGCAGTACTTC. This codes for CASSLKRESQIYEQYF.

Ten or more counts support this clonotype. The chain joins TRBV18 to TRBJ2-6; TRBD1 might be the D (6 bases). Looked up from germline, CDR1 is KGHSH and CDR2 is LQKENI. The CDR3 covers 16 residues. V dropped 4 bases and J dropped 1 base, with 11 bases sitting between them. CDR3 amino acids: CASSQETGSGANVLTF. In DNA, the CDR3 is TGTGCCAGCTCACAGGAAACAGGGTCTGGGGCCAACGTCCTGACTTTC.

The chain links TRBV19 to TRBJ2-7; D unresolved. The CDR3 sequence is 14 residues long. Trimming shortened V by 4 bases and J by 0 bases, and 10 bases separated the two germline ends. Germline lookup yields CDR1 LNHDA and CDR2 SQIVND (reference sequence). The CDR3 protein is CASSTELNSYEQYF. DNA of the CDR3: TGTGCCAGTAGTACGGAACTAAACTCCTACGAGCAGTACTTC.

In this sample, this clonotype turned up many times. This chain connects TRBV9 to TRBJ2-4, with D tentatively TRBD1 or TRBD2 (5 bases each). Germline V lookup: CDR1 SGDLS, CDR2 YYNGEE. Trimming shortened V by 4 bases and J by 8 bases, and 10 bases separated the two germline ends. CDR3 length equals 12 residues. CDR3 sequence reads: CASSPQGDIQYF. The CDR3 coding sequence is TGTGCCAGCAGCCCCCAGGGAGACATTCAGTACTTC.

The chain couples TRBV12-3 or TRBV12-4 to TRBJ2-1; D is perhaps TRBD1 or TRBD2 (5 bases each). Trimming took 8 bases from V and 7 from J, leaving 15 bases between them. There are 13 residues in the CDR3. The CDR3 here is CASPGASGNEQFF. CDR3 bases: TGTGCCAGCCCCGGGGCCTCGGGGAATGAGCAGTTCTTC.

This clonotype appeared many times. The chain combines TRBV19 with TRBJ2-5; perhaps TRBD2 as D (5 bases). Looked up from germline, CDR1 is LNHDA and CDR2 is SQIVND (reference sequence). Trimming took off 5 bases at V and 1 base at J, with 11 bases between the two ends. The CDR3 consists of 14 residues. DNA of the CDR3: TGTGCCAGTAGTCGGACTGGCAGCCAAGAGACCCAGTACTTC. Its protein product is CASSRTGSQETQYF.

This clonotype was observed once. The rearrangement joins TRBV9 to TRBJ1-1; the D gene is possibly TRBD1 (6 bases). The V end was cut by 4 bases, the J end by 4 bases, with 17 bases between. The CDR3 is made up of 15 amino acids. Germline CDR1 is SGDLS and CDR2 is YYNGEE. The CDR3 DNA follows: TGTGCCAGCAGCCCCTCAGGGGTCAGCCTCACTGAAGCTTTCTTT. It specifies CASSPSGVSLTEAFF.

This clonotype is categorized as medium-sized. This chain links TRBV6-5 with TRBJ2-1; unclear D gene. Trimming stripped 6 bases from V and 3 bases from J, with 15 bases between. The CDR3 consists of 15 residues. Germline V gene sequence: CDR1 MNHEY, CDR2 SVGAGI. The DNA of the CDR3 is TGTGCCAGCAGGAACGCGGACGGCTTCTACAATGAGCAGTTCTTC. Translating gives CASRNADGFYNEQFF.

This clonotype was recorded at least ten times. The J gene is TRBJ2-7, the V gene TRBV12-3 or TRBV12-4; D may be TRBD2 (5 bases). The CDR3 runs 15 residues. The germline V and J ends were trimmed by 4 bases and 4 bases, with 17 bases remaining between them. The CDR3 spells CASSSHREVGYEQYF. CDR3 in DNA: TGTGCCAGCAGTTCTCACCGGGAAGTAGGGTACGAGCAGTACTTC.

This clonotype has a count of ten or more. This rearrangement joins TRBV19 to TRBJ2-6; a weak D match, TRBD1 (5 bases). Germline CDR1 is LNHDA and CDR2 is SQIVND (reference sequence). This CDR3 has 16 amino acids. Trimming took off 5 bases at V and 0 bases at J, with 11 bases between the two ends. The CDR3, as DNA: TGTGCCAGTAGTGCACAGGTTCTCTCTGGGGCCAACGTCCTGACTTTC. This sequence encodes CASSAQVLSGANVLTF.

The table lists this clonotype with many counts. CDR3 DNA sequence: TGTGCCAGCAGCCGAAATATTCACACCGGGGAGCTGTTTTTT. Its translation is CASSRNIHTGELFF. This sequence joins TRBV7-9 and TRBJ2-2, with D unclear. In germline, CDR1 is SEHNR, CDR2 FQNEAQ (reference sequence). The CDR3 length is 14 residues. The V and J ends lost 5 bases and 3 bases respectively, with 10 bases between them.

In its sample, this clonotype was seen many times. V gene TRBV2 combines with J gene TRBJ2-2, with TRBD1 as a possible D gene (6 bases). Germline loops: CDR1 SNHLY, CDR2 FYNNEI. There are 14 residues in the CDR3. V gave up 6 bases and J gave up 4 bases, with 12 bases separating them. The CDR3 region is CASRAQGSTGELFF. Here the CDR3 DNA reads TGTGCCAGCAGGGCTCAGGGGTCCACCGGGGAGCTGTTTTTT.

This clonotype was counted many times. This chain links TRBV7-9 with TRBJ2-7; no definite D call. Trimming stripped 1 base from V and 2 bases from J, with 6 bases between. CDR1 SEHNR and CDR2 FQNEAQ come from the germline V gene (reference sequence). The CDR3 length is 13 residues. The CDR3 DNA reads TGTGCCAGCAGCTTAGACCTGGCCTACGAGCAGTACTTC. It yields the protein CASSLDLAYEQYF.

The J gene is TRBJ1-2, the V gene TRBV15, with TRBD1 as a possible D gene (5 bases). The germline V gene encodes CDR1 LNHNV and CDR2 YYDKDF (reference sequence). V gave up 2 bases and J gave up 3 bases, with 19 bases separating them. This CDR3 has 17 residues. Here the CDR3 reads CATSRNPGSLYDYGYTF. CDR3 DNA sequence: TGTGCCACCAGCAGAAACCCAGGGAGCCTCTATGACTATGGCTACACCTTC.

This clonotype was counted at least ten times. The chain has TRBV2 and TRBJ2-1; perhaps TRBD2 as D (6 bases). From germline, CDR1 is SNHLY and CDR2 FYNNEI. The CDR3 length is 16 residues. The V end was cut by 5 bases, the J end by 0 bases, with 14 bases between. CDR3 region: CASSFSRDLSYNEQFF. CDR3 coding DNA: TGTGCCAGCAGTTTCTCGCGGGACCTCTCCTACAATGAGCAGTTCTTC. Supplemented by reference TRBV2 and TRBJ2-1, the full variable domain reads EPEVTQTPSHQVTQMGQEVILRCVPISNHLYFYWYRQILGQKVEFLVSFYNNEISEKSEIFDDQFSVERPDGSNFTLKIRSTKLEDSAMYFCASSFSRDLSYNEQFFGPGTRLTVL.

J is TRBJ2-7 and V is TRBV7-9; 8 bases map to TRBD2. The germline CDR1 and CDR2 sequences are SEHNR and FQNEAQ (reference sequence). Trimming at V came to 8 bases and at J to 1 base, leaving 10 bases not matched to a gene. This CDR3 is built from 15 residues. The CDR3 is CASSEPLAASYEQYF. CDR3 nucleotide sequence: TGTGCCAGCTCCGAGCCACTAGCGGCGTCCTACGAGCAGTACTTC.

The CDR3 DNA sequence: TGTGCCAGCAGCTTAGGACTGAACTACGAGCAGTACTTC. It yields the protein CASSLGLNYEQYF. The V gene is TRBV7-9, the J gene TRBJ2-7, with D uncertain. Trimming shortened V by 1 base and J by 3 bases, and 7 bases separated the two germline ends. The CDR3 spans 13 residues. The germline V gene has CDR1 SEHNR and CDR2 FQNEAQ (reference sequence).